The T cell receptor (beta chain) described here comes from a study of blood T cell repertoires in COVID-19. For the study at large: Samples came from the United States, Italy and Spain, spanning acute and convalescent COVID-19. PBMCs, B-cell-depleted T cells, or T cells were the source of the cDNA or gDNA that made up the material.

Method: immunoSEQ multiplex PCR; TCRdb's copy keeps in-frame clones and lacks some. In the table there are about 98,000 clones, 82% of which are singletons. Sequences were obtained from peripheral blood. The origin of this receptor is a man aged 65 to 85 with active or convalescent COVID-19.

CDR3 sequence reads: CASSPLRGGSHDYEQYF. CDR3 in DNA: TGTGCCAGTAGTCCCCTTCGGGGGGGCTCCCATGACTACGAGCAGTACTTC. The chain couples TRBV19 to TRBJ2-7, with 8 bases fitting TRBD2. With 5 bases clipped from V and 3 bases from J, the junction kept 15 bases outside the gene matches. The CDR3 sequence is 17 residues long. Germline CDR1 and CDR2: LNHDA and SQIVND (reference sequence).